Listed here are 25 T cell receptor beta chains from one sample, sequenced in a study of OX40 agonist ivuxolimab in advanced cancers. TCRdb keeps only in-frame clones here, not all; method: immunoSEQ multiplex PCR. The sample includes around 10,000 clones, over 65% of them seen just once. The sequencing used CD4+ or CD8+ T cells sorted from blood, collected in a trial of the OX40 agonist ivuxolimab. The source of these receptors is an adult with an advanced solid tumor such as melanoma, head and neck, liver or kidney cancer.

The chain is built from TRBV27 and TRBJ1-1; D is unresolved. Germline CDR1 reads MNHEY; CDR2 reads SMNVEV (reference sequence). With 7 bases removed from V and 1 base from J, the gap between germline ends came to 13 bases. The CDR3 has 14 amino acids. This chain's CDR3 is CASTPGSGNTEAFF. In DNA form, the CDR3 reads TGTGCCAGCACCCCCGGTTCGGGGAACACTGAAGCTTTCTTT.

The CDR3 spells CASSFQGGNEKLFF. The CDR3 DNA reads as TGTGCCAGCAGCTTTCAGGGCGGAAATGAAAAACTGTTTTTT. The chain is built from TRBV7-2 and TRBJ1-4; tentatively, D is TRBD1 (5 bases). Trimming removed 3 bases from V and 5 bases from J, with 10 bases in between. This CDR3 has 14 amino acids. Germline CDR1 SGHTA, CDR2 FQGNSA. The complete variable domain, with remaining parts taken from reference TRBV7-2 and TRBJ1-4, reads GAGVSQSPSNKVTEKGKDVELRCDPISGHTALYWYRQSLGQGLEFLIYFQGNSAPDKSGLPSDRFSAERTGGSVSTLTIQRTQQEDSAVYLCASSFQGGNEKLFFGSGTQLSVL.

This chain connects TRBV30 to TRBJ1-5; a possible D gene is TRBD1 (5 bases). The CDR3 contains 14 residues. Germline CDR1 GTSNPN, CDR2 SVGIG (reference sequence). Trimming cost V 4 bases and J 0 bases, with 10 bases left between them. CDR3 protein: CAWNPGDSNQPQHF. The CDR3 region has the DNA TGTGCCTGGAACCCGGGGGATAGCAATCAGCCCCAGCATTTT.

The rearrangement links TRBV7-2 to TRBJ2-3; possibly TRBD2 for D (7 bases). The germline CDR1 and CDR2 sequences are SGHTA and FQGNSA. This CDR3 spans 15 amino acids. Between the trimmed V and J ends, which lost 2 bases and 4 bases, there was a span of 13 bases. Written as DNA, the CDR3 is TGTGCCAGCAGCTTAAGCCGGGGGGCGGCAGATACGCAGTATTTT. Its protein product is CASSLSRGAADTQYF.

This clone showed up just once. The chain combines TRBV30 with TRBJ1-2; a weak D match, TRBD1 (5 bases). The V gene lost 1 base and the J gene lost 6 bases, with 15 bases spanning the gap. The CDR3 runs to 14 residues. Germline CDR1 is GTSNPN and CDR2 is SVGIG (reference sequence). CDR3 DNA: TGTGCCTGGAGTGCCATGACAGCTTCGGATGGCTACACCTTC. It translates to CAWSAMTASDGYTF.

The V gene is TRBV7-6, the J gene TRBJ2-1; D uncertain. The germline V and J ends were trimmed by 1 base and 8 bases, with 6 bases remaining between them. Germline V gene lookup returns CDR1 SGHVS and CDR2 FNYEAQ. The CDR3 is 12 residues long. CDR3 sequence reads: CASSLGFDEQFF. The DNA of the CDR3 is TGTGCCAGCAGCTTAGGATTCGATGAGCAGTTCTTC.

The sample holds one count of this clone. The chain couples TRBV16 to TRBJ2-3; no firm D call. There are 15 residues in the CDR3. CDR1 is KGHSY and CDR2 is FQNENV in the germline V gene. V was clipped by 2 bases and J by 1 base, with 10 bases between them. The CDR3 reads CASSQLGSRTDTQYF. The CDR3, as DNA: TGTGCCAGCAGCCAACTAGGTAGCCGCACAGATACGCAGTATTTT.

This clone was seen once. The V and J genes are TRBV7-2 and TRBJ2-7; a possible D gene is TRBD1 (5 bases). The CDR3 is 15 residues long. V lost 1 base to trimming and J lost 4 bases, with 14 bases between them. Germline loops: CDR1 SGHTA, CDR2 FQGNSA. CDR3 sequence (DNA): TGTGCCAGCAGCTTAGGTCCAGGGAAAGGATACGAGCAGTACTTC. Translated: CASSLGPGKGYEQYF.

This chain connects TRBV7-3 to TRBJ1-6; 8 bases match TRBD1. CDR1 and CDR2 from the germline V gene are SGHTA and FQGTGA. V shed 0 bases, J shed 13 bases, and the junction held 14 bases outside the gene matches. This CDR3 region has 17 residues. CDR3 loop: CASSLTLSRTGSVPLHF. The CDR3 DNA reads as TGTGCCAGCAGCTTAACGTTGAGCAGGACAGGGTCGGTTCCCCTCCACTTT.

V and J are TRBV7-3 and TRBJ2-1; 7 nucleotides align to TRBD2. The CDR3 runs to 16 residues. CDR1 SGHTA and CDR2 FQGTGA come from the germline V gene. V trimming: 0 bases; J trimming: 5 bases; junction bases outside the gene matches: 7. The CDR3 reads CASSLTVLARNNEQFF. The CDR3 coding sequence is TGTGCCAGCAGCTTAACGGTACTAGCGCGGAACAATGAGCAGTTCTTC.

This clone was seen once. This chain links TRBV2 with TRBJ2-2, with 9 bases fitting TRBD1. The CDR3 extends over 16 amino acids. Looked up from germline, CDR1 is SNHLY and CDR2 is FYNNEI. The ends lost 8 bases at V and 3 bases at J; junction bases unmatched: 10. For the CDR3, the DNA is TGTGCCAGCCCCGCCCGGGACAGGGCCCACACCGGGGAGCTGTTTTTT. Amino acids: CASPARDRAHTGELFF.

The rearrangement links TRBV29-1 to TRBJ1-1, with unresolved D. Trimming removed 3 bases from V and 0 bases from J, with 8 bases in between. The length of the CDR3 is 13 residues. Germline CDR1 and CDR2: SQVTM and ANQGSEA. CDR3 in amino acids: CSVENGLNTEAFF. Written as DNA, the CDR3 is TGCAGCGTTGAGAACGGATTGAACACTGAAGCTTTCTTT.

This clone was counted between two and nine times. The V and J genes are TRBV9 and TRBJ2-3, with TRBD2 matching over 10 bases. Germline CDR1 and CDR2: SGDLS and YYNGEE. Trimming removed 1 base from V and 13 bases from J; junction bases left unmatched: 12. The CDR3 is 15 residues long. This CDR3 reads CASSVSWEAGGPEYF. DNA of the CDR3: TGTGCCAGCAGCGTAAGTTGGGAAGCGGGGGGGCCTGAGTATTTT.

The genes are TRBV6-5 and TRBJ2-2, with D tentatively TRBD1 (6 bases). CDR1 is MNHEY, CDR2 SVGAGI, per germline. Trimming pared 4 bases from V and 4 bases from J, leaving 13 bases between. This CDR3 has 15 residues. DNA of the CDR3: TGTGCCAGCAGTTTAGACATAGGGGGCACCGGGGAGCTGTTTTTT. Protein product: CASSLDIGGTGELFF.

This sequence joins TRBV7-3 and TRBJ1-4; perhaps TRBD1 as D (6 bases). The V and J ends lost 5 bases and 2 bases respectively, with 12 bases between them. The CDR3 covers 15 residues. In germline, CDR1 is SGHTA, CDR2 FQGTGA. The DNA for the CDR3 is TGTGCCAGCAGCCCAGGGGTGCGGACTAATGAAAAACTGTTTTTT. Residues: CASSPGVRTNEKLFF.

The rearrangement joins TRBV6-1 to TRBJ1-2, with D possibly being TRBD1 (5 bases). The V and J ends lost 2 bases and 8 bases respectively, with 21 bases between them. The V gene's germline CDR1 is MNHNS and CDR2 SASEGT. The CDR3 extends over 16 amino acids. The CDR3 nucleotides are TGTGCCAGCAGTGAACGGGAGGGACTTCCCCATGCAGGCTACACCTTC. This sequence encodes CASSEREGLPHAGYTF.

The chain recombines TRBV5-6 with TRBJ2-5, with D perhaps matching TRBD2 (5 bases). CDR1 SGHDT and CDR2 YYEEEE come from the germline V gene. V was clipped by 4 bases and J by 5 bases, with 12 bases between them. This CDR3 has 13 residues. CDR3 loop: CASSVLGEETQYF. The DNA for the CDR3 is TGTGCCAGCAGCGTCCTTGGGGAGGAGACCCAGTACTTC.

V is TRBV9 and J is TRBJ2-1, with D maybe TRBD2 (5 bases). CDR1 is SGDLS, CDR2 YYNGEE, per germline. V shed 0 bases and J shed 1 base, with 8 bases lying between them. This CDR3 has 15 residues. Here the CDR3 reads CASSVERGSYNEQFF. Here the CDR3 DNA reads TGTGCCAGCAGCGTAGAACGGGGTTCCTACAATGAGCAGTTCTTC.

This chain links TRBV7-6 with TRBJ2-1, with no clear D. This CDR3 has 13 amino acids. Trimming shortened V by 1 base and J by 4 bases, and 5 bases separated the two germline ends. Germline V gene sequence: CDR1 SGHVS, CDR2 FNYEAQ. This chain's CDR3 is CASSLGLYNEQFF. The CDR3 bases are TGTGCCAGCAGCTTAGGCCTATACAATGAGCAGTTCTTC.

The V gene is TRBV2, the J gene TRBJ2-5; D is ambiguous. This CDR3 has 15 amino acids. In germline, CDR1 is SNHLY, CDR2 FYNNEI. Between the trimmed V and J ends, which lost 6 bases and 3 bases, there was a span of 17 bases. CDR3 sequence: CASRLGPGLKETQYF. Here the CDR3 DNA reads TGTGCCAGCAGGCTCGGACCCGGGCTGAAAGAGACCCAGTACTTC.

The chain couples TRBV5-1 to TRBJ2-3; TRBD2 aligns across 9 bases. This CDR3 is 14 amino acids long. Germline assignment: CDR1 SGHRS and CDR2 YFSETQ. V lost 4 bases to trimming and J lost 3 bases; unmatched junction nucleotides: 3. CDR3 sequence: CASSVSGGTDTQYF. CDR3 in DNA: TGCGCCAGCAGCGTTAGCGGGGGAACAGATACGCAGTATTTT.

The J gene is TRBJ2-7, the V gene TRBV4-1, with 7 positions matching TRBD2. J gave up 4 bases and V 4 bases, and 10 bases lay outside the gene matches. The CDR3 has 15 residues. Looked up from germline, CDR1 is MGHRA and CDR2 is YSYEKL. The CDR3 protein is CASSPVVAGQYEQYF. The CDR3, as DNA: TGCGCCAGCAGCCCGGTGGTAGCGGGCCAATACGAGCAGTACTTC.

The sample holds a few counts of this clone. The chain employs TRBV11-1 and TRBJ2-1; maybe TRBD1 (6 bases). This CDR3 comprises 15 residues. Trimming cost V 5 bases and J 6 bases, with 17 bases left between them. CDR1 is SGHAT and CDR2 is FQDESV in the germline V gene (reference sequence). The CDR3 region is CASSPNRVTSNEQFF. CDR3 nucleotides: TGTGCCAGCAGCCCTAACAGGGTGACAAGCAATGAGCAGTTCTTC.

The rearrangement links TRBV28 to TRBJ1-2; D is uncertain. The germline CDR1 and CDR2 sequences are MDHEN and SYDVKM. The germline V and J ends were trimmed by 6 bases and 5 bases, with 19 bases remaining between them. The CDR3 totals 15 residues. The CDR3: CASSPPGGLLYGYTF. The CDR3 bases are TGTGCCAGCAGCCCTCCGGGCGGACTTCTTTATGGCTACACCTTC.

The chain couples TRBV6-5 to TRBJ1-2; 7 nucleotides match TRBD1. There are 15 residues in the CDR3. Germline CDR1 and CDR2: MNHEY and SVGAGI. V was pared by 3 bases and J by 4 bases, with 8 bases of the junction left unmatched. CDR3 loop: CASSYIGTDLYGYTF. CDR3 DNA sequence: TGTGCCAGCAGTTATATCGGGACAGACCTCTATGGCTACACCTTC.